The clone carrying this T cell receptor beta chain appeared a few times. This sample is part of a study of OX40 agonist ivuxolimab in advanced cancers. Study-level information: Dose-escalation patients' cancers were hepatocellular carcinoma, melanoma, renal cell or head and neck cancer.

The CDR3 has 15 residues. The V segment lost 0 bases and the J segment 2 bases; nucleotides outside the gene matches: 2. Germline V lookup: CDR1 LGHNA, CDR2 YNFKEQ. Only in-frame clones appear in the TCRdb table, and some are missing; sequencing was by immunoSEQ multiplex PCR. The sample holds some 100,000 clones; around 84% are singletons and the top ten take less than 2%. The sequence came from an adult with an advanced solid tumor such as melanoma, head and neck, liver or kidney cancer. The chain recombines TRBV4-2 with TRBJ2-7, with 9 bases identical to TRBD2. The sample here was CD4+ or CD8+ T cells sorted from blood, taken in a trial of the OX40 agonist ivuxolimab. The DNA for the CDR3 is TGTGCCAGCAGCCAAGATGGCGGGAGGGCCTACGAGCAGTACTTC. Residues: CASSQDGGRAYEQYF.